This T cell receptor (beta chain) was obtained from a study of blood T cell repertoires in COVID-19. Study at large: Donors in the United States, Italy and Spain gave samples during acute or convalescent COVID-19.

Method: immunoSEQ multiplex PCR; TCRdb's copy keeps in-frame clones and lacks some. The sample holds roughly 170,000 clones; around 85% are singletons and the top ten take approximately 1.2%. The source of this sequence is a man between 60 and 75 years old who had recovered from COVID-19. The sequenced sample consisted of peripheral blood.

The CDR3 here is CASSQQGGQPQHF. CDR3 DNA sequence: TGTGCCAGCAGCCAGCAGGGAGGTCAGCCCCAGCATTTT. This chain joins TRBV3-1 (or the pseudogene TRBV3-2) and TRBJ1-5, with D perhaps TRBD1 (5 bases). The germline V gene encodes CDR1 LGHDT and CDR2 YNNKEL (reference sequence). Deletions cut 3 bases from V and 6 bases from J, with 9 bases between. CDR3 length: 13 amino acids.